This T cell receptor beta chain was recovered during a study of T cell repertoires in cytomegalovirus infection. The wider study: It was recently identified HLA-C-restricted and well-studied HLA-B-restricted CMV epitopes that the study used. Broader study findings: Dominating the ex vivo response were TCR beta clonotypes that were CMV-specific and HLA-C-restricted.

The CDR3 spans 16 residues. Trimming took 6 bases from V and 9 from J; bases not matched to a gene: 10. Germline loops: CDR1 MNHEY, CDR2 SMNVEV (reference sequence). On this clonotype: What it binds is unknown.

TCRdb reprocessed the reads via MiXCR and lists one record per CDR3 protein. Counted here are hundreds of thousands of distinct CDR3 sequences, roughly a third occurring once; the ten biggest clones make up around a sixth. The origin of this receptor is a human donor in good health (CMV status not recorded). Some clones in this sample may be carry-over from other donors' samples. The sequencing used cultured PBMCs, collected from culture after CMV antigen stimulation. V is TRBV27 and J is TRBJ2-1, with TRBD2 identical over 14 bases. CDR3 sequence: CASRPRTSGGYSEQFF. Written as DNA, the CDR3 is TGTGCCAGCAGGCCTCGGACTAGCGGGGGGTATAGTGAGCAGTTCTTC.